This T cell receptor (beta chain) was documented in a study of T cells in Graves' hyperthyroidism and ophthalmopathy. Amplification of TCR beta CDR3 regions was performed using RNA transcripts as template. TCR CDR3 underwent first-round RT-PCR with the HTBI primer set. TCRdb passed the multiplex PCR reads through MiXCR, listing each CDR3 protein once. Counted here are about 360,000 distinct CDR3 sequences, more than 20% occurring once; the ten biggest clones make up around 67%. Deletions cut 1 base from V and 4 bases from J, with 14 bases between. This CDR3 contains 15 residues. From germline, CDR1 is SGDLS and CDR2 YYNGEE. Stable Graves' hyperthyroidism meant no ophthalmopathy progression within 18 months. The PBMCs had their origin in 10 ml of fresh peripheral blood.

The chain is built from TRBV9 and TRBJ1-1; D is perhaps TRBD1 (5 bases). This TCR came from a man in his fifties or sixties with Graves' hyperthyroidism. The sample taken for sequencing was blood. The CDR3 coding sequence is TGTGCCAGCAGCGTATCCTCTGGGGGGAGCACTGAAGCTTTCTTT. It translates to CASSVSSGGSTEAFF.